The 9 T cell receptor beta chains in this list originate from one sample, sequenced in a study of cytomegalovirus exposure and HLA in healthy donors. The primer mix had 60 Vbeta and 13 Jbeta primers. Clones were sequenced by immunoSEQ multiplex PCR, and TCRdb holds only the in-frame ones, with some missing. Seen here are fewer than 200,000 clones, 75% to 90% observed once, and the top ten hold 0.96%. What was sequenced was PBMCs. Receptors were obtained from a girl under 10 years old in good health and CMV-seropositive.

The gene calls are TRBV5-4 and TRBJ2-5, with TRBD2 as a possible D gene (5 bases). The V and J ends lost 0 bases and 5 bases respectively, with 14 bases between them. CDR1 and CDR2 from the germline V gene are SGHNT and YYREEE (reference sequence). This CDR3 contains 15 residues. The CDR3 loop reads CASSLGEVSEETQYF. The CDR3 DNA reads TGTGCCAGCAGCTTGGGCGAGGTTAGCGAGGAGACCCAGTACTTC.

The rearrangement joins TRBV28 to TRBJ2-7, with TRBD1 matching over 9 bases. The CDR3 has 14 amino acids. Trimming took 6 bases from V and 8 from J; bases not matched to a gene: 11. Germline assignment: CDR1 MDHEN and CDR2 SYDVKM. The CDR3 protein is CASRHRDRVVQQYF. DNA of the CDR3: TGTGCCAGCAGGCACCGGGACAGGGTAGTCCAGCAGTACTTC.

The CDR3 sequence: CASSLKPGGETQYF. In DNA form, the CDR3 reads TGCGCCAGCAGCTTAAAACCAGGGGGAGAGACCCAGTACTTC. The chain recombines TRBV5-1 with TRBJ2-5, with 7 bases that match TRBD1. The length of the CDR3 is 14 residues. After removal of 2 bases from V and 4 bases from J, the junction contained 5 bases not matched to a gene. Germline lookup yields CDR1 SGHRS and CDR2 YFSETQ.

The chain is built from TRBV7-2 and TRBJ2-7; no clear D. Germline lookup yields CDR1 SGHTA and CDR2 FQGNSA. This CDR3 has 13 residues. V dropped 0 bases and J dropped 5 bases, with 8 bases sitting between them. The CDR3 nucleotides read TGTGCCAGCAGCTTAGCTAGTTATCACGAGCAGTACTTC. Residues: CASSLASYHEQYF.

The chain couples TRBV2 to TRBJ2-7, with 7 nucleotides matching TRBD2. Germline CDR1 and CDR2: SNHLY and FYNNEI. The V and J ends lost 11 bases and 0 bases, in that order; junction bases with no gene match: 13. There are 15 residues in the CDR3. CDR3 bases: TGTGCCGGATTACTAGCGACGCCTTTCTCCTACGAGCAGTACTTC. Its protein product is CAGLLATPFSYEQYF.

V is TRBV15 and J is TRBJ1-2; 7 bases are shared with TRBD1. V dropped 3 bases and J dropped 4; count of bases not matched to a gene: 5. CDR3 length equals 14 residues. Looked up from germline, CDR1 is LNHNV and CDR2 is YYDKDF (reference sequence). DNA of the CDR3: TGTGCCACCAGCAGTGGACAGGAACGCTATGGCTACACCTTC. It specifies CATSSGQERYGYTF.

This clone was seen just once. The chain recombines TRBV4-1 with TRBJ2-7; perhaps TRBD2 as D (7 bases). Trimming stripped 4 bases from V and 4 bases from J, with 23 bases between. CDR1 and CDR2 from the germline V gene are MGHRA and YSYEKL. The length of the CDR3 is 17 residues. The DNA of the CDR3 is TGCGCCAGCAGCCTTCCGATCGGGGAGGGACATCTATACGAGCAGTACTTC. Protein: CASSLPIGEGHLYEQYF.

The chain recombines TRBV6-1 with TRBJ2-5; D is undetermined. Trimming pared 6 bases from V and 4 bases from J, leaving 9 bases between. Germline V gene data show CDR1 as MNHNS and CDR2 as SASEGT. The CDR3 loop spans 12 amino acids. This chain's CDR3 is CASRSSTETQYF. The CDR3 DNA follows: TGTGCCAGCAGGTCATCTACAGAGACCCAGTACTTC.

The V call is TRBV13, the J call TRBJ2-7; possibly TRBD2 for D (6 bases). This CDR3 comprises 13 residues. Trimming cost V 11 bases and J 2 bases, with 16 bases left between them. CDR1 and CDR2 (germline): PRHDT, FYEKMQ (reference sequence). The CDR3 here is CAGGTFGTYEQYF. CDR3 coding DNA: TGTGCCGGCGGGACTTTCGGAACCTACGAGCAGTACTTC.